This T cell receptor (beta chain) was documented in a study of neurological immune-mediated disorders (dated by TCRdb to between 2018 and 2021). Broadly, across the study: Peripheral blood TCR-beta repertoires from patients with HTLV-I-associated myelopathy (HAM/TSP), patients with multiple sclerosis, and healthy controls were compared in the study using UMI-based sequencing. Alongside PBMC samples, the set of approximately 100 TCR-beta libraries contained longitudinal samples, technical triplicates, and paired CD4+ and CD8+ T-cell subsets that had been sorted. The cohort comprised 68 subjects: 14 HAM/TSP patients, 35 or so multiple sclerosis patients and around 20 healthy controls. Broad study findings and their caveats: No identical CDR3 amino acid sequences were shared among expanded clones across subjects, suggesting private TCR-beta repertoires in all groups. TCR clonal expansion was highest in HAM/TSP patients and lowest in MS patients, with MS patients falling below even healthy controls.

cDNA was synthesized by template-switch 5'RACE using a primer carrying a 10-nucleotide random unique molecular identifier by which each TCR transcript was tagged. Every sequencing run yielded over 180 million TCR-beta sequences covering 15-18 subjects. The RNeasy kit was used to extract total RNA. Using the KAPA Real-time Library Amplification kit, TCR-beta VDJ regions were amplified with primers for the TCR constant region and the 5'RACE anchor. Sample indexes and Illumina adaptors were added in a first PCR, and a second PCR then increased library yield. After Ampure bead purification, the TCR product of roughly 650 bp was size-selected on a 2% E-gel SizeSelection system. Before pooling, libraries had their quality checked on a Bioanalyzer, their concentration measured with Qubit, and their quantity determined with the Kapa Library Quantification kit. An Illumina HiSeq 2500 sequenced the libraries paired-end 2 x 150 bp. To increase sequence diversity, about 25-30% phiX was spiked into each library pool. Regarding the original processing steps: The UMI-based MiGEC pipeline processed quality-filtered reads and removed over 80% of raw TCR sequences during error correction. IMGT germline references were used for alignment of VDJ genes, and clonotypes were defined by a unique CDR3 amino acid sequence together with V-J genes. Clonal expansion, Shannon diversity and CDR3 relatedness (CalcPairwiseDistances, ClusterSamples) were evaluated with VDJtools, and phylogenetic trees were built with CLCbio workbench. Clones with at least 8 unique UMIs were defined as expanded, with this threshold being based on coefficient-of-variation modelling across technical triplicates. TCRdb cleaned the public reads at Q25 with fastp, built clones with MiXCR and kept in-frame beta chains. Duplicate CDR3 protein sequences are folded into a single record with the most common DNA and genes. None of the V and J calls come from the authors' own analysis; TCRdb made them. The sample yields roughly 34,000 distinct CDR3 sequences; about 4.8% were counted once. More than 20% of the sample rests with the top ten.

The healthy controls were volunteers from a blood bank in Maryland, USA. For the unsorted PBMC libraries, 2 million PBMCs were stored in RNAlater at -80 degrees C until RNA extraction and were used to generate the libraries. Peripheral blood was subjected to Ficoll-Hypaque density gradient centrifugation to isolate PBMCs, which were then cryopreserved in liquid nitrogen. The junction carries 9 bases between V and J, which are trimmed by 7 bases and 3 bases respectively. CDR1 is given as MNHEY and CDR2 as SVGAGI, both from the germline V gene. The CDR3 has 13 amino acids, counting the end cysteine and phenylalanine. Of all the DNA, just the CDR3 is kept, 39 bases in frame from base 1. About this clonotype itself: Its antigen remains undetermined. No base-level quality is on record; no much larger clone is a single base apart.

Material for sequencing was PBMCs. This chain joins TRBV6-5 to TRBJ2-2; the D gene lacks a confident call. The receptor was isolated from a man aged 18 to 29 in good health. The DNA reads TGTGCCAGCACCCGAATGGACACCGGGGAGCTGTTTTTT. Its amino acids are CASTRMDTGELFF.